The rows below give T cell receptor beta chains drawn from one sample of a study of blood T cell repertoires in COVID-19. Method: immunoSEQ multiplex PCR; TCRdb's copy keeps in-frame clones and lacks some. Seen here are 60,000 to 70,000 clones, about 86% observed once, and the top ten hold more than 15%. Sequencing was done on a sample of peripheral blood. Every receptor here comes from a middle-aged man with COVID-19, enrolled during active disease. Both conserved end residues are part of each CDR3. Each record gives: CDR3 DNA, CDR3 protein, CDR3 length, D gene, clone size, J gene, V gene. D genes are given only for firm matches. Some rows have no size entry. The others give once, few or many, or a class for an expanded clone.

TGTGCCAGCAGCCAATCCCTAGCGGGGGGGCCGGATGAGCAGTTCTTC	CASSQSLAGGPDEQFF	16	TRBD2	NA	TRBJ2-1	TRBV3-1/TRBV3-2
TGTGCCAGCAGTTTATCCGCCGGGACTAGGAGCACAGATACGCAGTATTTT	CASSLSAGTRSTDTQYF	17	TRBD2	NA	TRBJ2-3	TRBV27
TGTGCCAGCAGTTACGCGGGGACTTCCTACAATGAGCAGTTCTTC	CASSYAGTSYNEQFF	15	NA	NA	TRBJ2-1	TRBV6-6
TGTGCCAGCAGCACCGACAGCCAGACTGAAGCTTTCTTT	CASSTDSQTEAFF	13	NA	NA	TRBJ1-1	TRBV11-2
TGTGCCAGCAGTTTTCCCCGGTTTACCCAAATCTACGAGCAGTACTTC	CASSFPRFTQIYEQYF	16	NA	NA	TRBJ2-7	TRBV28
TGTGCCAGCAGCTCCCTGTGGGGGCTAGCGGGGGGGCTTGAGCAGTTCTTC	CASSSLWGLAGGLEQFF	17	TRBD2	NA	TRBJ2-1	TRBV7-2
TGCGCCAGCAGTGCAAGGGGAGGGACAGATACGCAGTATTTT	CASSARGGTDTQYF	14	TRBD2	once	TRBJ2-3	TRBV10-1
TGTGCCAGCAGCTCAGGACAGGATAGCAATCAGCCCCAGCATTTT	CASSSGQDSNQPQHF	15	TRBD1	NA	TRBJ1-5	TRBV27
TGTGCCAGCAGCCAAACTGGACTTGTCTATGGCTACACCTTC	CASSQTGLVYGYTF	14	NA	NA	TRBJ1-2	TRBV7-9
TGTGCCAGTAGTATAGGGACAGGTTCTAGCACCTACGAGCAGTACTTC	CASSIGTGSSTYEQYF	16	TRBD1	NA	TRBJ2-7	TRBV19
TGTGCCAGCAGTGACTTGGGACGGGGGAATCAGCCCCAGCATTTT	CASSDLGRGNQPQHF	15	NA	NA	TRBJ1-5	TRBV2
TGTGCCAGCAGCCGGGACAGGGAAAAGAGCTACGAGCAGTACTTC	CASSRDREKSYEQYF	15	TRBD1	NA	TRBJ2-7	TRBV6-5
TGTGCCAGCAGCTTAACACGGGGAGATACGCAGTATTTT	CASSLTRGDTQYF	13	NA	NA	TRBJ2-3	TRBV7-3
TGTGCCTGGGATTGGGGGGTCCGGACTGAAGCTTTCTTT	CAWDWGVRTEAFF	13	NA	NA	TRBJ1-1	TRBV30
TGTGCCAATCTGCAGGGGACTGAAGCTTTCTTT	CANLQGTEAFF	11	NA	NA	TRBJ1-1	TRBV6-5
TGTGCCAGCAGTTTACAGGGTGCTCAGCCCCAGCATTTT	CASSLQGAQPQHF	13	NA	once	TRBJ1-5	TRBV12-3/TRBV12-4
TGTGCCAGCAGCCATCGACAGGGGGAGCAGCCCCAGCATTTT	CASSHRQGEQPQHF	14	TRBD1	NA	TRBJ1-5	TRBV3-1/TRBV3-2
TGTGCCAGCAGACAGGGGAATGAAAAACTGTTTTTT	CASRQGNEKLFF	12	TRBD1	NA	TRBJ1-4	TRBV2
TGTGCCAGCAGTTCCAGGTTTGAGCCCCAGCATTTT	CASSSRFEPQHF	12	NA	NA	TRBJ1-5	TRBV12-3/TRBV12-4
TGCGCCAGCAGCGCCTACGGGACAGGGATCACCGGGGAGCTGTTTTTT	CASSAYGTGITGELFF	16	TRBD1	NA	TRBJ2-2	TRBV4-1
TGTGCCAGCTCACCACTACAGGGGACAAACAGTGAAGCTTTCTTT	CASSPLQGTNSEAFF	15	TRBD1	NA	TRBJ1-1	TRBV18
TGTGCCACCAGACAGGGGCCCCTCTTTAATTCACCCCTCCACTTT	CATRQGPLFNSPLHF	15	NA	NA	TRBJ1-6	TRBV21-1
TGTGCCAGCAGCCAAGGGACAGGGGGCTTCGAGACCCAGTACTTC	CASSQGTGGFETQYF	15	TRBD1	NA	TRBJ2-5	TRBV14
TGTGCCAGCAGACCCGCGGGGCTAGCGAGATACAATGAGCAGTTCTTC	CASRPAGLARYNEQFF	16	NA	NA	TRBJ2-1	TRBV7-6
TGTGCCAGCAGCAAAGGAGGGGGGACTAGCGGGGCGAGCTCCTACAATGAGCAGTTCTTC	CASSKGGGTSGASSYNEQFF	20	NA	once	TRBJ2-1	TRBV21-1
TGTGCCAGCAGTGACGGACAGTTGAACACTGAAGCTTTCTTT	CASSDGQLNTEAFF	14	NA	NA	TRBJ1-1	TRBV28
TGCGCCAGCAGCTTGGCGGGTCTGACCTACAATGAGCAGTTCTTC	CASSLAGLTYNEQFF	15	NA	NA	TRBJ2-1	TRBV5-1
TGTGCCAGTAGTCTTGACAGGGACCCCAAATCGGCCCAGTACTTC	CASSLDRDPKSAQYF	15	TRBD1	NA	TRBJ2-5	TRBV19
TGTGCCTGGAATTTCGGGGTCGGACAGCCCCAGCATTTT	CAWNFGVGQPQHF	13	NA	few	TRBJ1-5	TRBV30
TGTGCCTGGAGTGTACAACAGGTATCCTCTGGGGCCAACGTCCTGACTTTC	CAWSVQQVSSGANVLTF	17	NA	NA	TRBJ2-6	TRBV30
TGTGCCAGCACCCCGGACAGGGTAAATGGCTACACCTTC	CASTPDRVNGYTF	13	TRBD1	once	TRBJ1-2	TRBV28
TGTGCCAGCTCACCACTGACAGGGTTAGAGACCCAGTACTTC	CASSPLTGLETQYF	14	TRBD1	NA	TRBJ2-5	TRBV18
TGTGCCAGCTCACAGGGAGAGGGTTCACCCCTCCACTTT	CASSQGEGSPLHF	13	NA	few	TRBJ1-6	TRBV18
TGTGCCAGCAGCTTTACCCCCGGGACAGGGAGGCCCGGGGAGCTGTTTTTT	CASSFTPGTGRPGELFF	17	TRBD1	few	TRBJ2-2	TRBV5-4